This is a list of T cell receptor beta chains from one sample in a study of human T cells and chemical hapten exposure. TCRdb reanalysed the RACE reads using MiXCR and keeps one entry per CDR3 protein. In the table there are more than 75,000 distinct CDR3 sequences, 9.5% to 13% of which are singletons. The specimen was whole blood, collected in connection with sensitization to the hapten diphenylcyclopropenone (DPC). These receptors all stem from a woman between 25 and 40 years old with alopecia areata. Some clones in this sample may be carry-over from other donors' samples. CDR3s include the opening cysteine and the closing phenylalanine or tryptophan. A D gene is named only where the DNA matches it firmly. Where a row states a size, it is once, few, many or the class of an expanded clone; other rows omit it.

16	TRBJ2-2	TRBD2	many	TRBV5-4	TGTGCCAGCAGCTTGGAGGGACTAGCGGGAGTCGGGGAGCTGTTTTTT	CASSLEGLAGVGELFF
13	TRBJ2-7	.	.	TRBV4-1	TGCGCCAGCAGCCAATATAGCTCCTACGAGCAGTACTTC	CASSQYSSYEQYF
14	TRBJ2-4	.	many	TRBV7-3	TGTGCCAGCAGCTTAAGGGCAGGGGATTCCATTCAGTACTTC	CASSLRAGDSIQYF
15	TRBJ2-4	.	many	TRBV12-3/TRBV12-4	TGTGCCAGCAACCTTCGTGGCATCGGGGGAAACATTCAGTACTTC	CASNLRGIGGNIQYF
18	TRBJ2-4	.	.	TRBV28	TGTGCCAGCAGCCATGGGACCGTCCGAAACCTAGCCAAAAACATTCAGTACTTC	CASSHGTVRNLAKNIQYF
13	TRBJ2-1	.	many	TRBV7-2	TGTGCCAGCAGCTTAGGAGGGGAGAGTGAGCAGTTCTTC	CASSLGGESEQFF
14	TRBJ2-5	.	.	TRBV12-3/TRBV12-4	TGTGCCAGCAGTTTGTCGGGGCTTCAAGAGACCCAGTACTTC	CASSLSGLQETQYF
11	TRBJ2-5	.	many	TRBV2	TGTGCTAAGAGCAGGGGAGAGACCCAGTACTTC	CAKSRGETQYF
13	TRBJ2-7	.	few	TRBV6-2/TRBV6-3	TGTGCCAGCGCCCTTTCTCGGACCTACGAGCAGTACTTC	CASALSRTYEQYF
15	TRBJ1-4	.	few	TRBV7-9	TGTGCCAGCAGCTCGGACAGCCGGAACCTGATGAAACTGTTTTTT	CASSSDSRNLMKLFF
13	TRBJ1-5	TRBD1	many	TRBV7-2	TGTGCCAGCAGAATAACAGGGGACCAGCCCCAGCATTTT	CASRITGDQPQHF
17	TRBJ2-6	.	.	TRBV2	TGTGCCAGCAGTGAATGGCCCGGGGGCGGAGGGGCCAACGTCCTGACTTTC	CASSEWPGGGGANVLTF
15	TRBJ2-1	.	many	TRBV7-3	TGTGCCAGCAGCTTAAGTCAGGGCAGGGACAATGAGCAGTTCTTC	CASSLSQGRDNEQFF
14	TRBJ2-1	.	.	TRBV5-6	TGTGCCAGCAGCCTTCGACTGGACTACAATGAGCAGTTCTTC	CASSLRLDYNEQFF
16	TRBJ2-1	.	many	TRBV10-2	TGCGCCAGCAGTGATATGGGCGGACCAACGAACAATGAGCAGTTCTTC	CASSDMGGPTNNEQFF
12	TRBJ2-7	.	many	TRBV30	TGTGCCTGGGGGCCAAACTCCTACGAGCAGTACTTC	CAWGPNSYEQYF
17	TRBJ2-3	TRBD2	few	TRBV7-2	TGTGCCAGCAGCTTGGTTGGAGGGTTGAGCGGGAGGGATACGCAGTATTTT	CASSLVGGLSGRDTQYF